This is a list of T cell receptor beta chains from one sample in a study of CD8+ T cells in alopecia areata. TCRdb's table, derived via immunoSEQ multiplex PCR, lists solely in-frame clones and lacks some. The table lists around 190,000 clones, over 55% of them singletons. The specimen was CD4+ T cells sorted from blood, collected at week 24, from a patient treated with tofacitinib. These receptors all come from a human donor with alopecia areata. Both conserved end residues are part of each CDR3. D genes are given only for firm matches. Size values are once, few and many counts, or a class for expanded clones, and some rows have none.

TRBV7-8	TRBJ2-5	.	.	TGTGCCAGCAGCTTAGTGGGAGGCGGGGCAGGGGAGACCCAGTACTTC	CASSLVGGGAGETQYF
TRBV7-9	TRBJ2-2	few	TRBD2	TGTGCCAGCAGCCGCGGGGGGACGAACACCGGGGAGCTGTTTTTT	CASSRGGTNTGELFF
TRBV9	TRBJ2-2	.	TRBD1	TGTGCCAGCAGCCCCCAGGGACAGGGGTTTTCCCGGGAGCTGTTTTTT	CASSPQGQGFSRELFF
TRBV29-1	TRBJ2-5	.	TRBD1	TGCAGCGGACGGGACAGGGGGCGAGGAGAGACCCAGTACTTC	CSGRDRGRGETQYF
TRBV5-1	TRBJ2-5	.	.	TGCGCCAGCCACGGGGTAGGCGGGCAAGAGACCCAGTACTTC	CASHGVGGQETQYF
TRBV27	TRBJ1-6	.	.	TGTGCCAGCAGTTTGGGGGCGAATAATTCACCCCTCCACTTT	CASSLGANNSPLHF
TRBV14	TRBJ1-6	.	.	TGTGCCAGCAGCCAAGATCGAGGCAGCTATAATTCACCCCTCCACTTT	CASSQDRGSYNSPLHF
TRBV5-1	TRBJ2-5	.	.	TGCGCCAGCAGCCGCCCTGCGACGGGAGAGACCCAGTACTTC	CASSRPATGETQYF
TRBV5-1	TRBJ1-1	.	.	TGCGCCAGCAGCTTGGGCCAGAAGAACACTGAAGCTTTCTTT	CASSLGQKNTEAFF
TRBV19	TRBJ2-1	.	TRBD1	TGTGCCAGTAGTCCAAGGGGACAGGGAGGTCATGAGCAGTTCTTC	CASSPRGQGGHEQFF
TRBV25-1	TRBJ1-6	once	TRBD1	TGTGCCAGCAGCCGGACAGGTGCATCTTCACCCCTCCACTTT	CASSRTGASSPLHF
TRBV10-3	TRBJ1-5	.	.	TGTGCCATCAGTGAGCAGTATAGCAATCAGCCCCAGCATTTT	CAISEQYSNQPQHF
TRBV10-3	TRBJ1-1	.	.	TGTGCCATCAGTTTACAGAAAATGAACACTGAAGCTTTCTTT	CAISLQKMNTEAFF
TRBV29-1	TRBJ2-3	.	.	TGCAGCGGCAGGGGTATCGCAGATACGCAGTATTTT	CSGRGIADTQYF
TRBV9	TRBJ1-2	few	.	TGTGCCAGCAGCGTCACCACAGGAGGCTACACCTTC	CASSVTTGGYTF
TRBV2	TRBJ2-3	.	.	TGTGCCAGCAGTGAATGGGGGCGAACCACAGATACGCAGTATTTT	CASSEWGRTTDTQYF
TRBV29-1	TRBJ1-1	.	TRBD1	TGCAGCGTAACAGGGGGCTCTGTGGCTTTCTTT	CSVTGGSVAFF
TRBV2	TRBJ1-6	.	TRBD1	TGTGCCAGCAGTCCCGCTTTGGGAGGGGGCGCGTCTTCACCCCTCCACTTT	CASSPALGGGASSPLHF
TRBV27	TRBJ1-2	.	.	TGTGCCAGCAGCAGACAGGCGTCTAACTATGGCTACACCTTC	CASSRQASNYGYTF
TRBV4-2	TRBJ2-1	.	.	TGTGCCAGCAGCTCATTAGGGACTAGGAGGACAGGGGAGCAGTTCTTC	CASSSLGTRRTGEQFF
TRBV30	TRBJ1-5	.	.	TGTGCCTGGAATTCCGGTCCGGGATTGGGCAATCAGCCCCAGCATTTT	CAWNSGPGLGNQPQHF
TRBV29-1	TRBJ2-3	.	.	TGCAGCGTTGATCACTGGGGAAGCACAGATACGCAGTATTTT	CSVDHWGSTDTQYF
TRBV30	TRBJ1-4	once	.	TGTGCCTGGAGTGTATTCGGGGGAAGAGAAAAACTGTTTTTT	CAWSVFGGREKLFF
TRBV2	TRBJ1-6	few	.	TGTGCCAGCAGTGCTCAGGTGTTGGGTAATTCACCCCTCCACTTT	CASSAQVLGNSPLHF
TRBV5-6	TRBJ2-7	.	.	TGTGCCAGCAGCTTTTCAGGGGGAGGTTACGAGCAGTACTTC	CASSFSGGGYEQYF
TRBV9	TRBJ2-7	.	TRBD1	TGTGCCAGCAGCGCCCTCCGGGACAGCCACTACGAGCAGTACTTC	CASSALRDSHYEQYF
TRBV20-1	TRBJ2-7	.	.	TGCAGTGCTCCCGAGTGGGGCGAGCAGTACTTC	CSAPEWGEQYF
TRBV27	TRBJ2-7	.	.	TGTGCCAGCAGCTCGGAGGGGCGCGGATACGAGCAGTACTTC	CASSSEGRGYEQYF
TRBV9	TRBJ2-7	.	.	TGTGCCAGCAGCCCCACAACCGGCGGCCACGAGCAGTACTTC	CASSPTTGGHEQYF
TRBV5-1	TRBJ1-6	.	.	TGCGCCAGCAGCCCGGGACCGAGTAATTCACCCCTCCACTTT	CASSPGPSNSPLHF
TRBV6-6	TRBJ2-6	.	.	TGTGCCAGCAGGGCATCAGGGAGCTCTGGGGCCAACGTCCTGACTTTC	CASRASGSSGANVLTF
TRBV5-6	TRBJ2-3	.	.	TGTGCCAGCAGCCTCACAGGTGCAGATACGCAGTATTTT	CASSLTGADTQYF
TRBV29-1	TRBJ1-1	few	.	TGCAGCGTTGATCAGTTGGTCGGTGAAGCTTTCTTT	CSVDQLVGEAFF
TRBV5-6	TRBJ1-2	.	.	TGTGCCAGCAGCTTGGGGGGAGGTCAAGGTTATGGCTACACCTTC	CASSLGGGQGYGYTF
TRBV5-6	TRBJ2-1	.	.	TGTGCCAGCAGCTTGGCCTACAATGAGCAGTTCTTC	CASSLAYNEQFF
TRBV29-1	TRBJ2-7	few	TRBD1	TGCAGCGGGGAAATGACAGGGGTGTGGTACGAGCAGTACTTC	CSGEMTGVWYEQYF
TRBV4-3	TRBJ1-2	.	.	TGCGCCAGCAGCCAAGATCAGACGGAAAACTATGGCTACACCTTC	CASSQDQTENYGYTF
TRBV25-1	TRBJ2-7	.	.	TGTGCCAGCAGTGAGGCAGGGGCCAGGAAAAGTGGGGAGCAGTACTTC	CASSEAGARKSGEQYF
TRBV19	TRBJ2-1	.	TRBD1	TGTGCCAGTAGGGAGACAGGGGTCAACAATGAGCAGTTCTTC	CASRETGVNNEQFF
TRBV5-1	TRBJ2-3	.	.	TGCGCCAGCAGCCCCGACAGACACACAGATACGCAGTATTTT	CASSPDRHTDTQYF
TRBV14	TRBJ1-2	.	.	TGTGCCAGCACCACCGGGCCAGACTATGGCTACACCTTC	CASTTGPDYGYTF
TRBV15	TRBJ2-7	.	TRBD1	TGTGCCACCAGCAGGGAGGGGACAGGGGGTAAAGTCTGGGAGCAGTACTTC	CATSREGTGGKVWEQYF
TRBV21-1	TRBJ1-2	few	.	TGTGCCAGCAGCAGGCGATTGGGGGCCCCACTGGGCTACACCTTC	CASSRRLGAPLGYTF
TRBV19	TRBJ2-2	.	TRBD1	TGTGCCACTAATGGACAGGGGAAGAGCGGGGAGCTGTTTTTT	CATNGQGKSGELFF
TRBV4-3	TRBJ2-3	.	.	TGCGCCAGCAGCCAAGATCAACGCACAGATACGCAGTATTTT	CASSQDQRTDTQYF
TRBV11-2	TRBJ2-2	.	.	TGTGCCAGCAGACCCCCAGGGAGAGGCAGAACCGGGGAGCTGTTTTTT	CASRPPGRGRTGELFF
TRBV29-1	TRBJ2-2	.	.	TGCAGCGTTGGCCGGGGGGCCCTCGCCGGGGAGCTGTTTTTT	CSVGRGALAGELFF
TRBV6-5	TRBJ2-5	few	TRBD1	TGTGCCACCTCCCTAGGGACAGTTCAAGAGACCCAGTACTTC	CATSLGTVQETQYF